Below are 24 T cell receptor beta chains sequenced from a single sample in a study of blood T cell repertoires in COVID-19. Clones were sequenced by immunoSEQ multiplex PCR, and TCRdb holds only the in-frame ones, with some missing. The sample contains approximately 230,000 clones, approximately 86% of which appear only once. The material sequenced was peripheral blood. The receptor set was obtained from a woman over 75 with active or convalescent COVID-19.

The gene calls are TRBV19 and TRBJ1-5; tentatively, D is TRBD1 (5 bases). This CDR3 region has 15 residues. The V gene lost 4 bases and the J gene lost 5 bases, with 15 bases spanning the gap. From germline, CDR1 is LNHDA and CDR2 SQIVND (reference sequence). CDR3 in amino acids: CASSTPGERDQPQHF. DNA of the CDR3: TGTGCCAGTAGTACCCCGGGGGAGCGGGATCAGCCCCAGCATTTT.

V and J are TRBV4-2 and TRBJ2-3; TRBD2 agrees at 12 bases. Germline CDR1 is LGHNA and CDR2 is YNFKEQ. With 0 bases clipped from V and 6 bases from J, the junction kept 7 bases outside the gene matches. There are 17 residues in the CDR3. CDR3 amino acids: CASSQDLAGGPRDTQYF. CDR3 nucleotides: TGTGCCAGCAGCCAAGATCTAGCGGGAGGGCCTCGGGATACGCAGTATTTT.

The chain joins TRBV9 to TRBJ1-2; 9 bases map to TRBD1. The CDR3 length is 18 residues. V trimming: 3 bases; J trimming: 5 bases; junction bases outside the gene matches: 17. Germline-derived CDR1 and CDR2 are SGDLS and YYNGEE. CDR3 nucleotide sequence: TGTGCCAGCAGCGCAGGCTCCGGGACAGGGTACCTCCGGTATGGCTACACCTTC. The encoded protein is CASSAGSGTGYLRYGYTF.

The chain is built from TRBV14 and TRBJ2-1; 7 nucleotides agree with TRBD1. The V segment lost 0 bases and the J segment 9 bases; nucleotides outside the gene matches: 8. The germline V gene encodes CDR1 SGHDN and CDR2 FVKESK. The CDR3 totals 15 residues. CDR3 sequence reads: CASSQDALQGREQFF. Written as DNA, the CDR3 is TGTGCCAGCAGCCAAGACGCCCTACAGGGGCGTGAGCAGTTCTTC.

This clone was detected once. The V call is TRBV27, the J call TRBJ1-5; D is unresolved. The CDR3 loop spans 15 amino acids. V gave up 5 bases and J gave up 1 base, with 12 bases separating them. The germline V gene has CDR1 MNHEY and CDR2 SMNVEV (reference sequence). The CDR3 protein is CASSPNTWSNQPQHF. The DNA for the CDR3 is TGTGCCAGCAGTCCAAACACGTGGAGCAATCAGCCCCAGCATTTT.

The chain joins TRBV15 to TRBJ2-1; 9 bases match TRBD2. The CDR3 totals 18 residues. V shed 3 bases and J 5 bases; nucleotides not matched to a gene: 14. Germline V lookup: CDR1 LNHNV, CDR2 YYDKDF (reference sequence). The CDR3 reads CATSSHRLAASPHNEQFF. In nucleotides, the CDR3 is TGTGCCACCAGCAGCCACCGACTAGCGGCCTCTCCCCACAATGAGCAGTTCTTC.

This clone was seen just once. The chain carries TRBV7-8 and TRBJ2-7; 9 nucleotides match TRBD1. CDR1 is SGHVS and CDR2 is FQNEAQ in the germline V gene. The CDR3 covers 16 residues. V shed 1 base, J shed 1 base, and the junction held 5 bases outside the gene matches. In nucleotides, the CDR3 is TGTGCCAGCAGCTTAGGGGACAGGGAGATTTCCTACGAGCAGTACTTC. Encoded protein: CASSLGDREISYEQYF.

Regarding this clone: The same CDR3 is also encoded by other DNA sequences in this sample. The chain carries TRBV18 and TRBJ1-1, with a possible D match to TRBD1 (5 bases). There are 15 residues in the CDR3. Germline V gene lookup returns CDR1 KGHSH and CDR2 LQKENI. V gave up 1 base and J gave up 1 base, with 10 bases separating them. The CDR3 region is CASSPRQGENTEAFF. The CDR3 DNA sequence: TGTGCCAGCTCACCACGTCAGGGCGAGAACACTGAAGCTTTCTTT.

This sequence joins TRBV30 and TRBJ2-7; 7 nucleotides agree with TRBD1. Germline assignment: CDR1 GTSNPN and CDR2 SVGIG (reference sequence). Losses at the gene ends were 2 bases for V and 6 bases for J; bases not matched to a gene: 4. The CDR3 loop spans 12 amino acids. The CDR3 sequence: CAWSSDRVEQYF. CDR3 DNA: TGTGCCTGGAGTTCAGACAGGGTCGAGCAGTACTTC.

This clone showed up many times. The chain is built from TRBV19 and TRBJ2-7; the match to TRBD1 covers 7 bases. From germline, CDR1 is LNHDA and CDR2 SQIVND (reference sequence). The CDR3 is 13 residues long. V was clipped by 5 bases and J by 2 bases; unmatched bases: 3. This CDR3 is CASSAGQAYEQYF. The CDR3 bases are TGTGCCAGTAGTGCAGGACAGGCCTACGAGCAGTACTTC.

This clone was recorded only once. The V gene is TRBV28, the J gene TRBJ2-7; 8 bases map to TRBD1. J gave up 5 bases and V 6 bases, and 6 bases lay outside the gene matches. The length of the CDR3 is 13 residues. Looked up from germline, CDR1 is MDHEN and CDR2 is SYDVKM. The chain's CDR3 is CASSNEDRDEQYF. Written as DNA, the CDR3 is TGTGCCAGCAGCAACGAGGACAGGGACGAGCAGTACTTC.

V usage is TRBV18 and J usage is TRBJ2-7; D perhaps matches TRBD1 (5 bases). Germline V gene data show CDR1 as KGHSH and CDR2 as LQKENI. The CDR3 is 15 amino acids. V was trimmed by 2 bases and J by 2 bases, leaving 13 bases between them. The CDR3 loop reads CASSPEVGATYEQYF. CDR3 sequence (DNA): TGTGCCAGCTCACCAGAGGTAGGGGCAACCTACGAGCAGTACTTC.

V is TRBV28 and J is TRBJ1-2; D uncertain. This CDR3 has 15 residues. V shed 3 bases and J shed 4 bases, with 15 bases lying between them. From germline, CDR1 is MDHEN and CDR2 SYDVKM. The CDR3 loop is CASSFSETRPYGYTF. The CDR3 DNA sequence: TGTGCCAGCAGTTTTTCAGAAACTAGACCCTATGGCTACACCTTC.

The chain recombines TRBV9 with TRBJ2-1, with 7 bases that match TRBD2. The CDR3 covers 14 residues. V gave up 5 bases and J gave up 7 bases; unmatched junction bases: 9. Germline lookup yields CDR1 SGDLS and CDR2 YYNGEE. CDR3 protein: CASSSVAGVNEQFF. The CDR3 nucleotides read TGTGCCAGCAGTTCCGTGGCGGGGGTGAATGAGCAGTTCTTC.

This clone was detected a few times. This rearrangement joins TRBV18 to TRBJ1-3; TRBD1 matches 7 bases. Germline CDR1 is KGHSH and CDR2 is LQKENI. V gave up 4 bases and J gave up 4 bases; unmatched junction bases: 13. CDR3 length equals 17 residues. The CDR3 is CASSRAPGQAGGNTIYF. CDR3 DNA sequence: TGTGCCAGCTCACGCGCCCCAGGACAGGCCGGCGGAAACACCATATATTTT.

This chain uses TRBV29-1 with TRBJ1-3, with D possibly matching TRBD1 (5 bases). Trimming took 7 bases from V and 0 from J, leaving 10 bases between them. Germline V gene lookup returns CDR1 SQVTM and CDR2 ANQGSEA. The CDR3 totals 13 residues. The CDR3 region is CSAGGSSGNTIYF. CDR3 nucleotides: TGCAGCGCCGGGGGGAGCTCTGGAAACACCATATATTTT.

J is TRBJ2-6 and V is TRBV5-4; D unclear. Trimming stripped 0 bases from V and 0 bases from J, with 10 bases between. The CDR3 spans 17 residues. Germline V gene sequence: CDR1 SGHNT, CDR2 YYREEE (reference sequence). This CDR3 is CASSLAGDFSGANVLTF. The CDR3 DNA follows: TGTGCCAGCAGCTTGGCAGGCGATTTCTCTGGGGCCAACGTCCTGACTTTC.

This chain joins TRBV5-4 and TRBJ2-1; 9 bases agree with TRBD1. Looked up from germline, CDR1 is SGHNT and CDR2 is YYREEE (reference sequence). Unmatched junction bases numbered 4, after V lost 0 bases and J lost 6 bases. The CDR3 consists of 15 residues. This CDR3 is CASSLDRGRFNEQFF. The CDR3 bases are TGTGCCAGCAGCTTGGACAGGGGGCGCTTCAATGAGCAGTTCTTC.

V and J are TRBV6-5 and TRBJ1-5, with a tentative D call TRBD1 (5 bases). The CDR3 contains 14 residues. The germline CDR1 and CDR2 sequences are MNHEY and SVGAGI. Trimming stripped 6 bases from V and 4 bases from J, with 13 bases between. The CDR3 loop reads CASRQSTVNQPQHF. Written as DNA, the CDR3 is TGTGCCAGCAGGCAGTCGACAGTAAATCAGCCCCAGCATTTT.

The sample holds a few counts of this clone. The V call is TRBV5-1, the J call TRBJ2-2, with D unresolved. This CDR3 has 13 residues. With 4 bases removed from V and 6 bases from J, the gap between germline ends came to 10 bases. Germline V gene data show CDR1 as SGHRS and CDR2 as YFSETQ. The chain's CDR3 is CASSTGSSGELFF. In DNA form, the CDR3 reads TGCGCCAGCAGCACCGGGTCATCCGGGGAGCTGTTTTTT. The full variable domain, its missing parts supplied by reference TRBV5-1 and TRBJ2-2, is KAGVTQTPRYLIKTRGQQVTLSCSPISGHRSVSWYQQTPGQGLQFLFEYFSETQRNKGNFPGRFSGRQFSNSRSEMNVSTLELGDSALYLCASSTGSSGELFFGEGSRLTVL.

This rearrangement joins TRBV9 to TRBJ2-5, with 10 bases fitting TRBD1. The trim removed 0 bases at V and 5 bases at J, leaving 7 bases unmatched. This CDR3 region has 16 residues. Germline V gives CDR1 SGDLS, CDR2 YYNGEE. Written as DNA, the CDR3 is TGTGCCAGCAGCGTAGGGCCCGACAGGGGGCGGGAGACCCAGTACTTC. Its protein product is CASSVGPDRGRETQYF.

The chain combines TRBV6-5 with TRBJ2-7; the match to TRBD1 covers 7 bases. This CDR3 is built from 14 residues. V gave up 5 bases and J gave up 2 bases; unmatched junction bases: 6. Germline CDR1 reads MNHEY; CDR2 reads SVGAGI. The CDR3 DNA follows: TGTGCCAGCAGTCCCCGACAGGGACCCTACGAGCAGTACTTC. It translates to CASSPRQGPYEQYF.

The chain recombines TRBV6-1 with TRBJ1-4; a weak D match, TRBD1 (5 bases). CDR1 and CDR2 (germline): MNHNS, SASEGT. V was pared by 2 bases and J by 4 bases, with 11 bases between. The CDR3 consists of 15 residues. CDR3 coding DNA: TGTGCCAGCAGTGAAAGGACAAATAGTAATGAAAAACTGTTTTTT. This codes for CASSERTNSNEKLFF.

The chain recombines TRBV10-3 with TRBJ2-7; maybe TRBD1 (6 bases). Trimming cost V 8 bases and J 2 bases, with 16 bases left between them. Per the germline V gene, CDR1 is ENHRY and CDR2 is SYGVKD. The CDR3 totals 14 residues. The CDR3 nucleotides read TGTGCCATCGGGCACCGGGACACTCCCTACGAGCAGTACTTC. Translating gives CAIGHRDTPYEQYF.